Presented here are 18 T cell receptor beta chains from one specimen sequenced in a study of STAT5B mutations in CD4+ large granular lymphocyte leukemia. The protocol was immunoSEQ multiplex PCR, while the TCRdb copy is restricted to in-frame clones and leaves out a portion. This sample has 40,000 to 55,000 clones, with more than 65% found just once. Sample: CD4+ T cells from blood buffy coats. All receptors come from a human donor in good health.

V gene TRBV29-1 combines with J gene TRBJ2-3; TRBD2 matches 11 bases. This CDR3 spans 16 amino acids. The V gene's germline CDR1 is SQVTM and CDR2 ANQGSEA. Trimming at V came to 0 bases and at J to 4 bases, leaving 6 bases not matched to a gene. In DNA form, the CDR3 reads TGCAGCGTTGAAGATGAACTAGCGGGAGTTTCAGATACGCAGTATTTT. Its protein is CSVEDELAGVSDTQYF.

V usage is TRBV6-1 and J usage is TRBJ2-4, with D perhaps matching TRBD1 (5 bases). CDR1 is MNHNS and CDR2 is SASEGT in the germline V gene. V was pared by 1 base and J by 4 bases, with 11 bases between. The CDR3 consists of 15 residues. The CDR3 loop reads CASSEVEAGKNIQYF. CDR3 coding DNA: TGTGCCAGCAGTGAAGTCGAGGCAGGGAAAAACATTCAGTACTTC.

For the CDR3, the DNA is TGTGCCAGCAGGGACATAGGTGGGGGGGGCACAGATACGCAGTATTTT. Protein product: CASRDIGGGGTDTQYF. The genes are TRBV11-2 and TRBJ2-3, with 7 bases fitting TRBD2. The CDR3 has 16 amino acids. Per the germline V gene, CDR1 is SGHAT and CDR2 is FQNNGV. With 6 bases clipped from V and 1 base from J, the junction kept 10 bases outside the gene matches.

This CDR3 is CASARFGKVDQPQHF. The CDR3 coding sequence is TGTGCCAGCGCTCGATTTGGGAAAGTGGACCAGCCCCAGCATTTT. The rearrangement uses TRBV6-6 and TRBJ1-5, with no clear D. CDR1 is MNHNY, CDR2 SVGAGI, per germline (reference sequence). The CDR3 covers 15 residues. Trimming shortened V by 8 bases and J by 7 bases, and 21 bases separated the two germline ends.

The chain carries TRBV5-1 and TRBJ1-3; D gene uncertain. This CDR3 spans 14 amino acids. Germline assignment: CDR1 SGHRS and CDR2 YFSETQ. Trimming cost V 0 bases and J 3 bases, with 7 bases left between them. CDR3 region: CASSLDVNGNTIYF. The CDR3 DNA is TGCGCCAGCAGCTTGGATGTCAATGGAAACACCATATATTTT. The complete variable domain, with remaining parts taken from reference TRBV5-1 and TRBJ1-3, reads KAGVTQTPRYLIKTRGQQVTLSCSPISGHRSVSWYQQTPGQGLQFLFEYFSETQRNKGNFPGRFSGRQFSNSRSEMNVSTLELGDSALYLCASSLDVNGNTIYFGEGSWLTVV.

This clone was seen more than once but under ten times. The V and J genes are TRBV28 and TRBJ2-3; 9 bases are shared with TRBD1. V dropped 2 bases and J dropped 6; count of bases not matched to a gene: 12. The CDR3 loop spans 17 amino acids. Germline V gene data show CDR1 as MDHEN and CDR2 as SYDVKM. This CDR3 is CASSLPSVTGGRDTQYF. The DNA of the CDR3 is TGTGCCAGCAGTTTACCTTCCGTTACAGGGGGCAGGGATACGCAGTATTTT. Full variable domain (outside the CDR3, taken from reference TRBV28 and TRBJ2-3): DVKVTQSSRYLVKRTGEKVFLECVQDMDHENMFWYRQDPGLGLRLIYFSYDVKMKEKGDIPEGYSVSREKKERFSLILESASTNQTSMYLCASSLPSVTGGRDTQYFGPGTRLTVL.

This sequence joins TRBV5-4 and TRBJ2-3; 12 nucleotides match TRBD1. This CDR3 is built from 15 residues. V lost 4 bases, J lost 5 bases, and 5 bases stayed unmatched. CDR1 SGHNT and CDR2 YYREEE come from the germline V gene (reference sequence). This chain's CDR3 is CASSMGQGARDTQYF. The CDR3 DNA sequence: TGTGCCAGCAGCATGGGACAGGGGGCAAGAGATACGCAGTATTTT. Complete variable domain (other parts from reference TRBV5-4 and TRBJ2-3): ETGVTQSPTHLIKTRGQQVTLRCSSQSGHNTVSWYQQALGQGPQFIFQYYREEENGRGNFPPRFSGLQFPNYSSELNVNALELDDSALYLCASSMGQGARDTQYFGPGTRLTVL.

The J gene is TRBJ1-1, the V gene TRBV6-6; no clear D gene. Germline V lookup: CDR1 MNHNY, CDR2 SVGAGI (reference sequence). The V end lost 9 bases, the J end lost 2 bases, and 16 bases lay between the germline ends. The CDR3 covers 14 residues. CDR3 loop: CASSRVAVNTEAFF. CDR3 nucleotide sequence: TGTGCCAGTTCGAGGGTGGCGGTTAACACTGAAGCTTTCTTT.

This clone was found a few times. The chain joins TRBV11-2 to TRBJ1-3; TRBD1 might be the D (5 bases). V dropped 0 bases and J dropped 0 bases, with 12 bases sitting between them. The CDR3 contains 17 residues. The germline V gene has CDR1 SGHAT and CDR2 FQNNGV. The chain's CDR3 is CASSLEGPGFSGNTIYF. The CDR3, as DNA: TGTGCCAGCAGCTTAGAGGGGCCGGGATTCTCTGGAAACACCATATATTTT.

The rearrangement uses TRBV6-6 and TRBJ1-5, with D maybe TRBD1 (5 bases). The germline gives CDR1 MNHNY, CDR2 SVGAGI (reference sequence). V shed 3 bases and J shed 6 bases, with 18 bases lying between them. The CDR3 length is 16 residues. CDR3 sequence reads: CASSYSSRGWGQPQHF. CDR3 DNA: TGTGCCAGCAGTTATTCATCAAGGGGCTGGGGTCAGCCCCAGCATTTT.

V is TRBV4-1 and J is TRBJ2-5; 8 bases align to TRBD1. J was trimmed by 4 bases and V by 1 base; bases with no gene match: 2. Per the germline V gene, CDR1 is MGHRA and CDR2 is YSYEKL. This CDR3 is built from 14 residues. The CDR3 spells CASSQGTGSETQYF. In DNA, the CDR3 is TGCGCCAGCAGCCAAGGGACAGGGTCAGAGACCCAGTACTTC.

The chain combines TRBV5-4 with TRBJ1-3; D not certain. Germline loops: CDR1 SGHNT, CDR2 YYREEE (reference sequence). V lost 5 bases and J lost 0, with 15 bases in between. The CDR3 sequence is 16 residues long. CDR3 sequence: CASSYDTRSSGNTIYF. CDR3 DNA sequence: TGTGCCAGCAGTTATGACACTCGGAGCTCTGGAAACACCATATATTTT. The variable domain in full, with the rest retrieved from reference TRBV5-4 and TRBJ1-3, is ETGVTQSPTHLIKTRGQQVTLRCSSQSGHNTVSWYQQALGQGPQFIFQYYREEENGRGNFPPRFSGLQFPNYSSELNVNALELDDSALYLCASSYDTRSSGNTIYFGEGSWLTVV.

The V and J genes are TRBV13 and TRBJ1-1, with D maybe TRBD1 (5 bases). Trimming pared 10 bases from V and 4 bases from J, leaving 19 bases between. The CDR3 is 14 residues long. CDR1 and CDR2 (germline): PRHDT, FYEKMQ (reference sequence). As DNA, the CDR3 is TGTGCCAATAGTCCAGGGTTAGCGGGCACTGAAGCTTTCTTT. It specifies CANSPGLAGTEAFF.

This rearrangement joins TRBV6-6 to TRBJ1-5; D remains unclear. V was trimmed by 4 bases and J by 5 bases, leaving 9 bases between them. The CDR3 loop spans 13 amino acids. From germline, CDR1 is MNHNY and CDR2 SVGAGI (reference sequence). CDR3 nucleotide sequence: TGTGCCAGCAGTTTCCCCGGGGATCAGCCCCAGCATTTT. Translating gives CASSFPGDQPQHF.

The CDR3 reads CASSKVWSQPQHF. CDR3 sequence (DNA): TGTGCCAGCAGCAAAGTCTGGAGCCAGCCCCAGCATTTT. The chain carries TRBV21-1 and TRBJ1-5. TRBV21-1 is recorded as a pseudogene. The CDR3 has 13 residues.

V gene TRBV6-6 combines with J gene TRBJ1-1, with TRBD1 as a possible D gene (6 bases). With 2 bases removed from V and 4 bases from J, the gap between germline ends came to 11 bases. CDR3 size: 14 residues. Germline CDR1 reads MNHNY; CDR2 reads SVGAGI (reference sequence). CDR3 sequence (DNA): TGTGCCAGCAGTTACAGGGGAGGGGGCACTGAAGCTTTCTTT. It translates to CASSYRGGGTEAFF.

The chain combines TRBV7-2 with TRBJ2-3; the D gene is possibly TRBD2 (6 bases). The germline CDR1 and CDR2 sequences are SGHTA and FQGNSA. The CDR3 has 13 amino acids. Trimming left V 3 bases short and J 6 bases short, with 10 bases between. This chain's CDR3 is CASSFPGGDTQYF. The CDR3 DNA reads TGTGCCAGCAGCTTCCCCGGAGGGGATACGCAGTATTTT.

This clone was counted once. This CDR3 is CASSLVGRANTGELFF. The DNA of the CDR3 is TGTGCCAGCAGCTTAGTTGGCCGCGCGAACACCGGGGAGCTGTTTTTT. This sequence joins TRBV11-3 and TRBJ2-2, with D unresolved. Deletions cut 1 base from V and 0 bases from J, with 9 bases between. Germline V lookup: CDR1 SGHNT, CDR2 YENEEA. The CDR3 runs to 16 residues.